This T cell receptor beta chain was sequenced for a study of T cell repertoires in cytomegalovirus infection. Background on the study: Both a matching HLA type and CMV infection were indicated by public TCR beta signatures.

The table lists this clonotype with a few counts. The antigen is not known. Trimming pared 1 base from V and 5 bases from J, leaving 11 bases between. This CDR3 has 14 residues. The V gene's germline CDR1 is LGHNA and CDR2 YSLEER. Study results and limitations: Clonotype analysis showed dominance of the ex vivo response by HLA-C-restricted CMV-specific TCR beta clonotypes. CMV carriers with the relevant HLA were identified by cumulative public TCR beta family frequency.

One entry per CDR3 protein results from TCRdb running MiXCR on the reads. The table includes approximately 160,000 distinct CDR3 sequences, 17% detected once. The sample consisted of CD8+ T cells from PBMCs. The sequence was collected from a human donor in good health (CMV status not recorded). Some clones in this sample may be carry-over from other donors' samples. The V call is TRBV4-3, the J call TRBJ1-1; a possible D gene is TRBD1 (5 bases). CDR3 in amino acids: CASSQVGTGTEAFF. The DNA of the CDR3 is TGCGCCAGCAGCCAAGTGGGGACGGGAACTGAAGCTTTCTTT.